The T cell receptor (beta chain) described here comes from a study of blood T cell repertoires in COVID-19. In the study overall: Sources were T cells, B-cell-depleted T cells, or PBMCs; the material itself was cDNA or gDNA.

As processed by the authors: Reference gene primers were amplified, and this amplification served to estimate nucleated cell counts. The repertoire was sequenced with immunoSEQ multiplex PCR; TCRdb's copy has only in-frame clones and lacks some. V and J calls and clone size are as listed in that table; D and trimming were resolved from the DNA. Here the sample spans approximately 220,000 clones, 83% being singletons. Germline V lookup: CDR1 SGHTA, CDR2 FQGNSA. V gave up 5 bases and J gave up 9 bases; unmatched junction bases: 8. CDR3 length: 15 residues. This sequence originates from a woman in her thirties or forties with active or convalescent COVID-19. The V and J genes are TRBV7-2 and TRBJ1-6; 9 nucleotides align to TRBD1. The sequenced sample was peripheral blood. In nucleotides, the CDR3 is TGTGCCAGCAGCCTCCACAGGGGGCTGAGTTCACCCCTCCACTTT. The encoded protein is CASSLHRGLSSPLHF.